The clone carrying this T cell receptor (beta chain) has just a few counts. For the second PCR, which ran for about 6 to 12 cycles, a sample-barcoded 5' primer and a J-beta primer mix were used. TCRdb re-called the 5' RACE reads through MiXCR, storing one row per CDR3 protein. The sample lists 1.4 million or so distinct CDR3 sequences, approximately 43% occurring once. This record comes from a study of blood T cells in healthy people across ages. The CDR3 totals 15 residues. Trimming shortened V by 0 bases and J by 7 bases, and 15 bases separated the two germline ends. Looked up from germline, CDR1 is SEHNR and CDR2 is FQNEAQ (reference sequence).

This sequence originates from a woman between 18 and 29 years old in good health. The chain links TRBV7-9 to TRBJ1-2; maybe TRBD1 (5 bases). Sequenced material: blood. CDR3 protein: CASSLANRKIGGYTF. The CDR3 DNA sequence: TGTGCCAGCAGCTTAGCGAACAGGAAAATCGGTGGCTACACCTTC. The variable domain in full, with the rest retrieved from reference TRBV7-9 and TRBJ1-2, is DTGVSQNPRHKITKRGQNVTFRCDPISEHNRLYWYRQTLGQGPEFLTYFQNEAQLEKSRLLSDRFSAERPKGSFSTLEIQRTEQGDSAMYLCASSLANRKIGGYTFGSGTRLTVV.